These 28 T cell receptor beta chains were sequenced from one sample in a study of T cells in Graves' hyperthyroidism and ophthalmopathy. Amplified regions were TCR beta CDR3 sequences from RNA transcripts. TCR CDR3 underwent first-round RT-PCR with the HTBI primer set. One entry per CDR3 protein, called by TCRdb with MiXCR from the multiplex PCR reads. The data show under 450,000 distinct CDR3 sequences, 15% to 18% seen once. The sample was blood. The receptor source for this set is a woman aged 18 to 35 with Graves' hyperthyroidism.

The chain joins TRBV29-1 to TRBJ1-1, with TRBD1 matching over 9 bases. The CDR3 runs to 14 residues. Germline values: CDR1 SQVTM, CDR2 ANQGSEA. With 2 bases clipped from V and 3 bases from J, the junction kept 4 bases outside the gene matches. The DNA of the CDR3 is TGCAGCGTTGAAACAGGGGGCTGGTACACTGAAGCTTTCTTT. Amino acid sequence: CSVETGGWYTEAFF. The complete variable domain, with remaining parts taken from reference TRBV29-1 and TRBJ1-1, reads SAVISQKPSRDICQRGTSLTIQCQVDSQVTMMFWYRQQPGQSLTLIATANQGSEATYESGFVIDKFPISRPNLTFSTLTVSNMSPEDSSIYLCSVETGGWYTEAFFGQGTRLTVV.

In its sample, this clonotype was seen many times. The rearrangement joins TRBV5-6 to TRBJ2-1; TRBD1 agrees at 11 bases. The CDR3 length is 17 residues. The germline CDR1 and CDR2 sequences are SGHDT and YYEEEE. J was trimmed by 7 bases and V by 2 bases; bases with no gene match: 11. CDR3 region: CASSLLSGTGGGNEQFF. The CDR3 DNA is TGTGCCAGCAGCTTACTATCCGGGACAGGGGGAGGGAATGAGCAGTTCTTC.

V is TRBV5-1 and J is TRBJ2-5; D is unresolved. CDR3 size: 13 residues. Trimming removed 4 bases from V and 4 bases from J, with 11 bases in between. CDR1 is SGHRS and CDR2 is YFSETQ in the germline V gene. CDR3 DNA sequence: TGCGCCAGCAGCCGCACAAACACAGAGACCCAGTACTTC. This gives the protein CASSRTNTETQYF.

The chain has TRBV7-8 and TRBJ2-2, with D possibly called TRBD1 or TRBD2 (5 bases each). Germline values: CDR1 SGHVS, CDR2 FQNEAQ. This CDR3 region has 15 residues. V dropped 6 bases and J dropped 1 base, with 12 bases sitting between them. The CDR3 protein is CASSPGTENTGELFF. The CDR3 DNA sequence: TGTGCCAGCAGTCCCGGGACGGAGAACACCGGGGAGCTGTTTTTT.

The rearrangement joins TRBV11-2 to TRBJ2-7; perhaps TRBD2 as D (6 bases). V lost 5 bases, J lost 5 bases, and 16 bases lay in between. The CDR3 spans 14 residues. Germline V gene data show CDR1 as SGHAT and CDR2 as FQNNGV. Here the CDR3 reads CASSLQAGLNEQYF. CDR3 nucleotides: TGTGCCAGCAGCCTACAGGCGGGGTTGAACGAGCAGTACTTC.

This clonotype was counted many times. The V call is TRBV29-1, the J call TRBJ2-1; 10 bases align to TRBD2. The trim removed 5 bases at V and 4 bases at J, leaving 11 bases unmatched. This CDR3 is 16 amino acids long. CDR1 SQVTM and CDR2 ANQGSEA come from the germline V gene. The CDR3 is CSVYGWTSGTYNEQFF. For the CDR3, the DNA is TGCAGCGTTTACGGTTGGACTAGCGGAACATACAATGAGCAGTTCTTC.

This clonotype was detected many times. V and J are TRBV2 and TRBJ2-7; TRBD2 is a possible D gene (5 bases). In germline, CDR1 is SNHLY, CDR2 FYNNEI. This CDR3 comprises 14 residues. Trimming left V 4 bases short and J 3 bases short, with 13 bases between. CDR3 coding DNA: TGTGCCAGCAGTGCTGAGGGTTTGGACTACGAGCAGTACTTC. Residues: CASSAEGLDYEQYF.

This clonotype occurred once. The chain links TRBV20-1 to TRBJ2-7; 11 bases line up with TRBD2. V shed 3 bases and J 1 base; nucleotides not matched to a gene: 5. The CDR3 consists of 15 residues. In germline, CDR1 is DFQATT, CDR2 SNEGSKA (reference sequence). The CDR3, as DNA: TGCAGTGCTAGGACGGGACTAGCGGAATCCTACGAGCAGTACTTC. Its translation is CSARTGLAESYEQYF.

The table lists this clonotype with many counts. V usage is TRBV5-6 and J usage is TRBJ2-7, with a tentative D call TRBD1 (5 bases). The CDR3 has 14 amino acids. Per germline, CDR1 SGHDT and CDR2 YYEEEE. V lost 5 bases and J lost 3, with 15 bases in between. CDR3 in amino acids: CASRRTGNFYEQYF. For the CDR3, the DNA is TGTGCCAGCAGACGAACAGGAAACTTCTACGAGCAGTACTTC.

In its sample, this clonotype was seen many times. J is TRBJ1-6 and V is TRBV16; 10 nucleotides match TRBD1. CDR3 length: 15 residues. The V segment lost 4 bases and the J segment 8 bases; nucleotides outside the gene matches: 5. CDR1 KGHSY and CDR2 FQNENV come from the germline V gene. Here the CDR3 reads CASSRRTGGDSPLHF. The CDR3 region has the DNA TGTGCCAGCAGCCGCCGGACAGGGGGGGATTCACCCCTCCACTTT.

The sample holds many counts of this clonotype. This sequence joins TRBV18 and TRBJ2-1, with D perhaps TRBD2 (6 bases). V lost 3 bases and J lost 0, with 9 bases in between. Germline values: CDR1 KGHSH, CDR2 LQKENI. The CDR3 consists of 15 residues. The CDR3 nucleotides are TGTGCCAGCTCACCCCGGGAGTTCTCCTACAATGAGCAGTTCTTC. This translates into CASSPREFSYNEQFF.

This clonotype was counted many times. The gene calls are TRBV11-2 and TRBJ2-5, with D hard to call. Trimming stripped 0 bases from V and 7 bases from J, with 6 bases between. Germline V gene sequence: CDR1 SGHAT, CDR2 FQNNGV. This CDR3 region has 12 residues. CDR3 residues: CASSLDGGTQYF. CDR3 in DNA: TGTGCCAGCAGCTTAGATGGCGGGACCCAGTACTTC.

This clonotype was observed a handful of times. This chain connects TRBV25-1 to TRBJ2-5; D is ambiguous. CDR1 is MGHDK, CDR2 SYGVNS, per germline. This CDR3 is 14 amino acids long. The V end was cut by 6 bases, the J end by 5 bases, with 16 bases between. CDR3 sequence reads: CASSQTSASETQYF. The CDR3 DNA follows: TGTGCCAGCAGCCAAACTTCAGCGTCGGAGACCCAGTACTTC.

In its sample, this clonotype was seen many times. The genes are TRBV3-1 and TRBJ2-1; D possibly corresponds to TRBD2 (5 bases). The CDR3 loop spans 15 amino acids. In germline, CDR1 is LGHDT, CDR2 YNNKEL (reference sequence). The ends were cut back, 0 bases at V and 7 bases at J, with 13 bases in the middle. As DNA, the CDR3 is TGTGCCAGCAGCCAAGATCGGCTAGGAGGAAATGAGCAGTTCTTC. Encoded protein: CASSQDRLGGNEQFF.

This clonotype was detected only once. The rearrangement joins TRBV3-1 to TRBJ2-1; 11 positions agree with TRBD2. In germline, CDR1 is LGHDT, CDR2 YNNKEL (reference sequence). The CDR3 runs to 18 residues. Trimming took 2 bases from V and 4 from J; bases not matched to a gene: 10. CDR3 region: CASSQSRTSGFSYNEQFF. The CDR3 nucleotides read TGTGCCAGCAGCCAATCCCGGACTAGCGGGTTCTCGTACAATGAGCAGTTCTTC.

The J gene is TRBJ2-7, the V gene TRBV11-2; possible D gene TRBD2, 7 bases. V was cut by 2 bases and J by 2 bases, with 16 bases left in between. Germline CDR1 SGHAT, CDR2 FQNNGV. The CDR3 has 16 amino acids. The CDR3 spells CASSLSDLGGAYEQYF. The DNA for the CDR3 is TGTGCCAGCAGCTTAAGCGACTTAGGGGGGGCCTACGAGCAGTACTTC.

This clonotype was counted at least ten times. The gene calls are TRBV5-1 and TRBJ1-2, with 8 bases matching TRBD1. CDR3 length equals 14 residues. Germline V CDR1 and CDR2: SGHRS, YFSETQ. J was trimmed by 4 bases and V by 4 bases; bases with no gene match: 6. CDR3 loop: CASSPGQGGYGYTF. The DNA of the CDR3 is TGCGCCAGCAGCCCAGGACAGGGAGGCTATGGCTACACCTTC.

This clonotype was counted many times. The CDR3 bases are TGTGCCAGCAGTTACTCGACGGTGTCGCCTGGAAACACCATATATTTT. Translated: CASSYSTVSPGNTIYF. The rearrangement uses TRBV6-6 and TRBJ1-3; no clear D gene. The germline V gene encodes CDR1 MNHNY and CDR2 SVGAGI (reference sequence). The CDR3 covers 16 residues. Trimming cost V 0 bases and J 2 bases, with 11 bases left between them.

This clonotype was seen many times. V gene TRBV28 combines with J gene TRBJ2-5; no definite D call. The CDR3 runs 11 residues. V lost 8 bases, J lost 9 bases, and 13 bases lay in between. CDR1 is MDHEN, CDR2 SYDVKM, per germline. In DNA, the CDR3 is TGTGCCAGCTCGTCCGAGGCGCCCCAGTACTTC. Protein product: CASSSEAPQYF.

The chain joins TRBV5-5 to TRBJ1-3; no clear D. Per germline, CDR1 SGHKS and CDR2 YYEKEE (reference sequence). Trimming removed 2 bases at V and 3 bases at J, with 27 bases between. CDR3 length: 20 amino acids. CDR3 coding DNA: TGTGCCAGCAGCTTCGGAACACTCCTAGACCGGTACTTCATTGGAAACACCATATATTTT. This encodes CASSFGTLLDRYFIGNTIYF.

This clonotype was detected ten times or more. The CDR3 DNA reads TGTGCCAGCAGTTTAGGGCGACGGGCGTCCTCCAGTTACTCCTACAATGAGCAGTTCTTC. As protein: CASSLGRRASSSYSYNEQFF. The rearrangement joins TRBV28 to TRBJ2-1; D is unresolved. Between the trimmed V and J ends, which lost 2 bases and 0 bases, there was a span of 23 bases. The germline CDR1 and CDR2 sequences are MDHEN and SYDVKM. The CDR3 consists of 20 residues.

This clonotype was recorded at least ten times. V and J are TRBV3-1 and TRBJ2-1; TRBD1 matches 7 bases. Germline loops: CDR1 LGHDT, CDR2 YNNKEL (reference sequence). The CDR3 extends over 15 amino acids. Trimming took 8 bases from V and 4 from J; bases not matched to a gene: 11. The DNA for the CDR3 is TGTGCCAGCCAACCCAGGGGGTCTATTTACAATGAGCAGTTCTTC. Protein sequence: CASQPRGSIYNEQFF.

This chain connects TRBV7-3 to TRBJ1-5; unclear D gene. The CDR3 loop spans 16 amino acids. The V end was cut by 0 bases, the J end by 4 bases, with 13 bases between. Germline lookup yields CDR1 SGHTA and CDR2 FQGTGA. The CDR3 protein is CASSLTPGDGNQPQHF. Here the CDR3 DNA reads TGTGCCAGCAGCTTAACACCTGGGGATGGGAATCAGCCCCAGCATTTT.

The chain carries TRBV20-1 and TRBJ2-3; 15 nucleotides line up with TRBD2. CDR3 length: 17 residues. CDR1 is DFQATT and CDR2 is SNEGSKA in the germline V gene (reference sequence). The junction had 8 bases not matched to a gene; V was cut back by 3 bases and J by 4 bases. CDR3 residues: CSASPLGLAGGADTQYF. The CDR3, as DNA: TGCAGTGCTAGCCCCCTGGGACTAGCGGGGGGCGCAGATACGCAGTATTTT.

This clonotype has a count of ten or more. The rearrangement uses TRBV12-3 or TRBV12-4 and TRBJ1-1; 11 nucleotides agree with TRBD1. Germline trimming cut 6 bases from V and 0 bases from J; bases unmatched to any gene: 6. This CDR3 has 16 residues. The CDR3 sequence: CASSRGQGALNTEAFF. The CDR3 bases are TGTGCCAGCAGCCGTGGACAGGGGGCTTTGAACACTGAAGCTTTCTTT.

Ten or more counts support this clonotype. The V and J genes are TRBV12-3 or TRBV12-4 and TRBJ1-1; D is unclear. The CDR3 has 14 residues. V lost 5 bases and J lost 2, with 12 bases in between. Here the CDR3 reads CASSPRWGNTEAFF. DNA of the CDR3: TGTGCCAGCAGTCCCCGGTGGGGTAACACTGAAGCTTTCTTT.

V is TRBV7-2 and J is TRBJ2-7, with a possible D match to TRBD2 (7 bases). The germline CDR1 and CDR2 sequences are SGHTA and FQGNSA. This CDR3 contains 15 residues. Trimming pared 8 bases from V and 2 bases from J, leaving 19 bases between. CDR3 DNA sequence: TGTGCCAGCTCCCTGGTGGGGGGGGGCCCCTACGAGCAGTACTTC. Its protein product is CASSLVGGGPYEQYF. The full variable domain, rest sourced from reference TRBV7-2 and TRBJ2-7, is GAGVSQSPSNKVTEKGKDVELRCDPISGHTALYWYRQSLGQGLEFLIYFQGNSAPDKSGLPSDRFSAERTGGSVSTLTIQRTQQEDSAVYLCASSLVGGGPYEQYFGPGTRLTVT.

CDR3 sequence (DNA): TGCAGTGCTCCGGACAGGGGGTCTCTATACGAGCAGTACTTC. It codes for CSAPDRGSLYEQYF. The chain is built from TRBV20-1 and TRBJ2-7; 10 bases agree with TRBD1. The CDR3 sequence is 14 residues long. Germline V lookup: CDR1 DFQATT, CDR2 SNEGSKA (reference sequence). V was pared by 5 bases and J by 4 bases, with 8 bases of the junction left unmatched.